The 18 T cell receptor beta chains below were found in one sample sequenced in a study of blood T cells in healthy people across ages (dated by TCRdb to the mid-2010s). Library generation was performed with 5' RACE. Reads for this sample came from an Illumina HiSeq 2500. A second about 7 to 11 cycle PCR used a sample-barcoded 5' primer and a J-beta primer mix. TCRdb trimmed public reads at Q25 via fastp, called clones via MiXCR and kept in-frame beta chains. CDR3 protein sequences are deduplicated, and each keeps its most common genes and DNA. The sample includes around 1,500,000 distinct CDR3 sequences, with around two fifths observed a single time. Of the sample, 7.9% falls within the top ten clones. Material for sequencing was blood. The origin of the receptors is a woman between 18 and 29 years old in good health.

In the case of this clonotype: One end of the junction is discordant with germline, which a read error may explain. The V call is TRBV9, the J call TRBJ2-1; D not resolved. The CDR3 is made up of 15 amino acids. Germline V gives CDR1 SGDLS, CDR2 YYNGEE. This CDR3 reads CASSVDGRSYNEQFF. DNA for the CDR3: TGCGCCAGCAGCGTAGACGGGCGCTCCTACAATGAGCAGTTCTTC.

The chain carries TRBV12-3 or TRBV12-4 and TRBJ1-1; D may be TRBD1 (5 bases). CDR3 size: 14 residues. Trimming cost V 6 bases and J 7 bases, with 18 bases left between them. The CDR3 here is CASRSAGKRGEAFF. Written as DNA, the CDR3 is TGTGCCAGCAGATCCGCGGGAAAAAGGGGTGAAGCTTTCTTT.

This chain joins TRBV24-1 and TRBJ2-7; 8 bases are a match to TRBD1. Trimming removed 4 bases from V and 7 bases from J; junction bases left unmatched: 11. This CDR3 region has 15 residues. Germline V lookup: CDR1 KGHDR, CDR2 SFDVKD. The CDR3 is CATSDRRDRRDEQYF. CDR3 in DNA: TGTGCCACCAGTGACCGCAGGGACAGGAGGGATGAGCAGTACTTC.

This clonotype appeared a single time. This chain connects TRBV29-1 to TRBJ2-6; the D gene is possibly TRBD1 (6 bases). Trimming took off 3 bases at V and 4 bases at J, with 10 bases between the two ends. Germline V gene data show CDR1 as SQVTM and CDR2 as ANQGSEA. The CDR3 contains 14 residues. DNA for the CDR3: TGCAGCGTTGATTCAGGGGCCGGGGCCAACGTCCTGACTTTC. It yields the protein CSVDSGAGANVLTF. Full variable domain (outside the CDR3, taken from reference TRBV29-1 and TRBJ2-6): SAVISQKPSRDICQRGTSLTIQCQVDSQVTMMFWYRQQPGQSLTLIATANQGSEATYESGFVIDKFPISRPNLTFSTLTVSNMSPEDSSIYLCSVDSGAGANVLTFGAGSRLTVL.

A few counts support this clonotype. This chain connects TRBV9 to TRBJ2-1, with TRBD2 identical over 8 bases. Germline CDR1 reads SGDLS; CDR2 reads YYNGEE. V lost 7 bases to trimming and J lost 3 bases; unmatched junction nucleotides: 9. CDR3 length equals 15 residues. For the CDR3, the DNA is TGTGCCAGCCAAACAAGCGGGGGTAACTACAATGAGCAGTTCTTC. It specifies CASQTSGGNYNEQFF.

This clonotype was seen a single time. For the CDR3, the DNA is TGTGCCAGCAGCCAAGATATGGCCAGCGCGAACATTCAGTACTTC. This codes for CASSQDMASANIQYF. V usage is TRBV3-1 and J usage is TRBJ2-4; no reliable D call. Germline-derived CDR1 and CDR2 are LGHDT and YNNKEL (reference sequence). CDR3 size: 15 residues. With 0 bases removed from V and 7 bases from J, the gap between germline ends came to 13 bases.

This clonotype was seen repeatedly, ten times or more. The chain employs TRBV20-1 and TRBJ2-7; TRBD1 is a possible D gene (5 bases). The V gene's germline CDR1 is DFQATT and CDR2 SNEGSKA (reference sequence). The CDR3 runs 12 residues. The CDR3 DNA reads TGCAGCGTCGCCCCAGGGATATACGAGCAGTACTTC. Protein product: CSVAPGIYEQYF.

CDR3 coding DNA: TGTGCCAGCAGCCCATTCCGGCCAGATGAGCAGTTCTTC. It specifies CASSPFRPDEQFF. V usage is TRBV7-9 and J usage is TRBJ2-1; D remains ambiguous. This CDR3 region has 13 residues. Germline loops: CDR1 SEHNR, CDR2 FQNEAQ (reference sequence). V lost 5 bases and J lost 8, with 13 bases in between.

The V call is TRBV27, the J call TRBJ2-1, with TRBD1 identical over 11 bases. CDR1 and CDR2 (germline): MNHEY, SMNVEV (reference sequence). The CDR3 consists of 15 residues. V dropped 3 bases and J dropped 5; count of bases not matched to a gene: 3. As DNA, the CDR3 is TGTGCCAGCAGTTTTCGGGACAGGGGGGACAATGAGCAGTTCTTC. It translates to CASSFRDRGDNEQFF.

V usage is TRBV5-1 and J usage is TRBJ2-7; 8 nucleotides line up with TRBD2. The CDR3 runs 15 residues. Germline V gene lookup returns CDR1 SGHRS and CDR2 YFSETQ. Trimming at V came to 4 bases and at J to 5 bases, leaving 11 bases not matched to a gene. The DNA for the CDR3 is TGCGCCAGCAGCCAACGGGGGGGGGATTTCCACGAGCAGTACTTC. Translating gives CASSQRGGDFHEQYF.

This clonotype was found a few times. The chain links TRBV11-2 to TRBJ2-3, with a possible D match to TRBD1 (6 bases). From germline, CDR1 is SGHAT and CDR2 FQNNGV. This CDR3 is built from 15 residues. V dropped 4 bases and J dropped 2 bases, with 13 bases sitting between them. The CDR3 sequence is CASSSMGHYTDTQYF. The CDR3 DNA reads as TGTGCCAGCAGCTCGATGGGACATTACACAGATACGCAGTATTTT.

The chain uses TRBV6-5 and TRBJ2-1; D is possibly TRBD1 or TRBD2 (6 bases each). CDR3 length: 16 residues. Germline-derived CDR1 and CDR2 are MNHEY and SVGAGI. Trimming removed 6 bases at V and 9 bases at J, with 24 bases between. The CDR3 DNA is TGTGCCAGCAGCCCTGGGGGCCCCGCGGGGTATCTTGAGCAGTTCTTC. Translation gives CASSPGGPAGYLEQFF.

This clonotype came up a few times. V gene TRBV29-1 combines with J gene TRBJ2-5; the D gene is possibly TRBD1 (7 bases). Trimming removed 4 bases at V and 2 bases at J, with 17 bases between. Germline loops: CDR1 SQVTM, CDR2 ANQGSEA. This CDR3 comprises 15 residues. The CDR3 region has the DNA TGCAGCGTTGGGAGGGGACAGAATTTTCAAGAGACCCAGTACTTC. Protein sequence: CSVGRGQNFQETQYF. The whole variable domain, remainder taken from reference TRBV29-1 and TRBJ2-5, is SAVISQKPSRDICQRGTSLTIQCQVDSQVTMMFWYRQQPGQSLTLIATANQGSEATYESGFVIDKFPISRPNLTFSTLTVSNMSPEDSSIYLCSVGRGQNFQETQYFGPGTRLLVL.

On this clonotype: Relative to the germline gene, one junction end is altered; a read error may explain this. The chain employs TRBV6-7 and TRBJ1-2; D not certain. TRBV6-7 is given ORF status, its function remaining uncertain. The CDR3 totals 15 residues. CDR3: CVSRPSSGRDYGYTF. The CDR3 coding sequence is TGTGTCAGCAGACCGAGTTCGGGCCGTGACTATGGCTACACCTTC.

This clonotype has a handful of counts. This rearrangement joins TRBV20-1 to TRBJ1-5; D gene unclear. In germline, CDR1 is DFQATT, CDR2 SNEGSKA (reference sequence). V lost 3 bases to trimming and J lost 2 bases, with 14 bases between them. The CDR3 runs 15 residues. The CDR3: CSARWVGMGNQPQHF. DNA for the CDR3: TGCAGTGCTAGGTGGGTGGGGATGGGCAATCAGCCCCAGCATTTT.

The sample holds many counts of this clonotype. V gene TRBV3-1 combines with J gene TRBJ1-1, with no clear D. Deletions cut 1 base from V and 5 bases from J, with 5 bases between. Germline V CDR1 and CDR2: LGHDT, YNNKEL (reference sequence). This CDR3 is 12 amino acids long. In DNA, the CDR3 is TGTGCCAGCAGCCAAGGGGTGACTGAAGCTTTCTTT. Its translation is CASSQGVTEAFF.

This clonotype was seen more than once but under ten times. This chain joins TRBV4-1 and TRBJ2-5; 13 bases align to TRBD2. The better agreement between TRBJ2-7 and the DNA end casts doubt on the J call. Germline CDR1 and CDR2: MGHRA and YSYEKL. CDR3 length: 17 residues. DNA of the CDR3: TGCGCCAGCAGCCAAGGACGTACTAGCGGGGGGGAAGACGAGCAGTACTTC. It encodes CASSQGRTSGGEDEQYF.

The CDR3 DNA reads as TGTGCCAGCAGCTTGTGGGGGACGACCTACGAGCAGTACTTC. It is translated as CASSLWGTTYEQYF. The chain is built from TRBV5-5 and TRBJ2-7; possibly TRBD1 or TRBD2 for D (5 bases each). Germline values: CDR1 SGHKS, CDR2 YYEKEE (reference sequence). V dropped 1 base and J dropped 2 bases, with 10 bases sitting between them. This CDR3 contains 14 residues.